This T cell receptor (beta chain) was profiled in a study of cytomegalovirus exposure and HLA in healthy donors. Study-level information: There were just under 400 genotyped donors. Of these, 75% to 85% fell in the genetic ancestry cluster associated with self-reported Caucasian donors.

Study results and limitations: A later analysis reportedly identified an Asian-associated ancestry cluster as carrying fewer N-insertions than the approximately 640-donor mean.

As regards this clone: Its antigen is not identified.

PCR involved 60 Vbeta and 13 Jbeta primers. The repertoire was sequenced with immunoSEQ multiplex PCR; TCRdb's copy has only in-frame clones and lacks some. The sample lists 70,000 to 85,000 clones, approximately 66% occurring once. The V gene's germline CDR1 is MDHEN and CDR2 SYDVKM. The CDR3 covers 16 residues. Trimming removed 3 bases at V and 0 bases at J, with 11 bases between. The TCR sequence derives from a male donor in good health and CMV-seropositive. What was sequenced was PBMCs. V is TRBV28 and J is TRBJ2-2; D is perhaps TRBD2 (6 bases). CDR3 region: CASSFVSGSNTGELFF. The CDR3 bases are TGTGCCAGCAGTTTCGTTAGCGGATCGAACACCGGGGAGCTGTTTTTT. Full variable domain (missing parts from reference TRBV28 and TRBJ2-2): DVKVTQSSRYLVKRTGEKVFLECVQDMDHENMFWYRQDPGLGLRLIYFSYDVKMKEKGDIPEGYSVSREKKERFSLILESASTNQTSMYLCASSFVSGSNTGELFFGEGSRLTVL.